The 27 T cell receptor beta chains reported below all come from one sample, sequenced in a study of T cells in women clearing cervical HPV infection. Using immunoSEQ multiplex PCR, the repertoire was profiled, and TCRdb retains in-frame clones only, with some absent. The sample table sets out about 24,000 clones. Specimen: blood buffy coat. These receptors all stem from a woman between 18 and 75 years old with a cervical HPV16 infection that either progressed to CIN3+ or cleared (not recorded which).

With respect to this clone: The read finishes 3 residues shy of the CDR3 end, and the germline J gene is used to complete it. The chain has TRBV19 and TRBJ1-4; 7 bases map to TRBD1. The CDR3 loop spans 18 amino acids. Germline V gene lookup returns CDR1 LNHDA and CDR2 SQIVND (reference sequence). The DNA read from the CDR3 is TGTGCCAGTAGTATAGATCTGTCTCTATTGACAGGGTGGTCACCA. This translates into CASSIDLSLLTGWSP. The entire CDR3 is CASSIDLSLLTGWSPLFF.

This CDR3 is CARPRRTRNQPQHF. The covered CDR3 bases are TGCGCCAGACCCCGGCGGACAAGGAATCAGCCC. The rearrangement links TRBV5-1 to TRBJ1-5; perhaps TRBD1 as D (5 bases). The CDR3 end falls 3 residues outside the read, so it is completed with the germline J gene. Trimming stripped 8 bases from V and 4 bases from J, with 16 bases between. The germline CDR1 and CDR2 sequences are SGHRS and YFSETQ. CDR3 length equals 14 residues.

On this clone itself: Read data end 3 residues before the CDR3 end; the end is taken from the germline J gene. The genes are TRBV2 and TRBJ2-7; D is possibly TRBD2 (6 bases). Germline loops: CDR1 SNHLY, CDR2 FYNNEI. CDR3 length: 14 amino acids. V was trimmed by 5 bases and J by 0 bases, leaving 11 bases between them. The CDR3 protein is CASSPWDFSYEQYF. The sequenced part of the CDR3 DNA is TGTGCCAGCAGTCCCTGGGACTTCTCCTACGAG. Together with reference TRBV2 and TRBJ2-7, the CDR3 gives the full variable domain: EPEVTQTPSHQVTQMGQEVILRCVPISNHLYFYWYRQILGQKVEFLVSFYNNEISEKSEIFDDQFSVERPDGSNFTLKIRSTKLEDSAMYFCASSPWDFSYEQYFGPGTRLTVT.

In regard to this clone: The sequence runs out 3 residues before the end of the CDR3; the remainder is reconstructed from the germline J gene. V is TRBV19 and J is TRBJ1-5, with a possible D match to TRBD1 (5 bases). V lost 11 bases, J lost 7 bases, and 15 bases lay in between. Germline assignment: CDR1 LNHDA and CDR2 SQIVND (reference sequence). This CDR3 has 12 amino acids. The CDR3 bases that were read are TGTGCCCGTCCTGCAGGGTCCCAGCCC. Its translation: CARPAGSQP. The whole CDR3 protein reads CARPAGSQPQHF.

With regard to this clone: The read ends 3 residues early relative to the CDR3; the germline J gene fills the gap. This chain joins TRBV7-9 and TRBJ2-3; D not resolved. CDR3 length equals 13 residues. From germline, CDR1 is SEHNR and CDR2 FQNEAQ (reference sequence). The sequenced part of the CDR3 DNA is TGTGCCAGCAGCTTAGGCGGTGTTCAGCCG. It yields the protein CASSLGGVQP. The complete CDR3 reads CASSLGGVQPQYF.

Turning to this clone: The CDR3 extends 3 residues past the end of the read, so its final part is completed from the germline J gene. The chain is built from TRBV10-3 and TRBJ2-3; perhaps TRBD2 as D (6 bases). Germline-derived CDR1 and CDR2 are ENHRY and SYGVKD. V lost 6 bases to trimming and J lost 6 bases, with 16 bases between them. The CDR3 spans 14 residues. CDR3 bases read: TGTGCCATCAGAACCCCTAGCGCAGGGGATACG. Protein: CAIRTPSAGDT. The whole CDR3 region reads CAIRTPSAGDTQYF.

Details on this clone: The CDR3 end is not reached by the read, which stops 3 residues before it; the germline J gene fills it in. J is TRBJ1-1 and V is TRBV6-2 or TRBV6-3, with D maybe TRBD1 (5 bases). This CDR3 region has 14 residues. CDR1 and CDR2 (germline): MNHEY, SVGEGT. V was trimmed by 2 bases and J by 4 bases, leaving 11 bases between them. CDR3 bases read: TGTGCCAGCAGTTACCTAATGGGGGGCACTGAA. Translating gives CASSYLMGGTE. The whole CDR3 protein reads CASSYLMGGTEAFF.

A remark on this clone: One end of the junction fails to match germline, which may point to a read error. Read data end 3 residues before the CDR3 end; the end is taken from the germline J gene. The chain has TRBV5-1 and TRBJ2-7, with TRBD2 matching over 8 bases. From germline, CDR1 is SGHRS and CDR2 YFSETQ. The CDR3 is 15 amino acids. Incomplete CDR3 DNA: TGCGCCAGCAGTTTGGCGGGGGGTCTTAACTACGAG. It encodes CASSLAGGLNYE. The whole CDR3 protein is CASSLAGGLNYEQYF.

For this clone: The missing CDR3 end, 3 residues past where the read stops, is filled in from the germline J gene. The V call is TRBV13, the J call TRBJ2-3, with a weak D call TRBD1 (5 bases). Germline CDR1 is PRHDT and CDR2 is FYEKMQ (reference sequence). Trimming cost V 1 base and J 3 bases, with 23 bases left between them. This CDR3 has 19 residues. The sequenced part of the CDR3 DNA is TGTGCCAGCAGCTTAGTCCCTCTACTGAAATGGGGCCGGACAGATACG. Translated, it gives CASSLVPLLKWGRTDT. In full, the CDR3 reads CASSLVPLLKWGRTDTQYF. The full variable domain, rest sourced from reference TRBV13 and TRBJ2-3, is AAGVIQSPRHLIKEKRETATLKCYPIPRHDTVYWYQQGPGQDPQFLISFYEKMQSDKGSIPDRFSAQQFSDYHSELNMSSLELGDSALYFCASSLVPLLKWGRTDTQYFGPGTRLTVL.

Of note for this clone: The read terminates 3 residues before the CDR3 end, so the remaining end is supplied by the germline J gene. This chain connects TRBV5-1 to TRBJ2-7; 9 bases agree with TRBD1. The trim removed 3 bases at V and 5 bases at J, leaving 9 bases unmatched. The germline CDR1 and CDR2 sequences are SGHRS and YFSETQ. The CDR3 length is 15 residues. CDR3 loop: CASSSGQGRSDEQYF. The sequenced CDR3 bases are TGCGCCAGCAGCTCCGGACAGGGGAGATCGGACGAG.

To note about this clone: Mismatch with germline at one junction end may stem from a read error. Read sequence stops 3 residues before the CDR3 end, and the germline J gene provides the missing end. This sequence joins TRBV7-7 and TRBJ2-7; D is perhaps TRBD1 (6 bases). The CDR3 is 13 residues long. Germline values: CDR1 SSHAT, CDR2 FNYEAQ (reference sequence). CDR3 DNA, as far as it was read: TGTGCTAGCAGCCGGGACAATTCCTACGAG. It translates to CASSRDNSYE. The entire CDR3 sequence reads CASSRDNSYEQYF. Supplemented by reference TRBV7-7 and TRBJ2-7, the full variable domain reads GAGVSQSPRYKVTKRGQDVTLRCDPISSHATLYWYQQALGQGPEFLTYFNYEAQPDKSGLPSDRFSAERPEGSISTLTIQRTEQRDSAMYRCASSRDNSYEQYFGPGTRLTVT.

Points on this clone: The read terminates 3 residues before the CDR3 end, so the remaining end is supplied by the germline J gene. The rearrangement links TRBV5-1 to TRBJ2-1; 7 nucleotides match TRBD1. The V segment lost 1 base and the J segment 8 bases; nucleotides outside the gene matches: 9. The germline V gene encodes CDR1 SGHRS and CDR2 YFSETQ. The CDR3 length is 15 residues. CDR3 loop: CASSLTRDRADEQFF. The covered CDR3 bases are TGCGCCAGCAGCTTGACCCGAGACAGGGCCGATGAG. Variable domain in full (rest from reference TRBV5-1 and TRBJ2-1): KAGVTQTPRYLIKTRGQQVTLSCSPISGHRSVSWYQQTPGQGLQFLFEYFSETQRNKGNFPGRFSGRQFSNSRSEMNVSTLELGDSALYLCASSLTRDRADEQFFGPGTRLTVL.

Of note for this clone: The CDR3 end is not reached by the read, which stops 3 residues before it; the germline J gene fills it in. V gene TRBV5-1 combines with J gene TRBJ1-2; D is ambiguous. Trimming took 0 bases from V and 4 from J, leaving 7 bases between them. The CDR3 consists of 13 residues. Germline values: CDR1 SGHRS, CDR2 YFSETQ. The covered CDR3 bases are TGCGCCAGCAGCTTGGACTACGGCTATGGC. Translating gives CASSLDYGYG. The CDR3 as a whole reads CASSLDYGYGYTF.

On this clone: The read terminates 3 residues before the CDR3 end, so the remaining end is supplied by the germline J gene. The rearrangement joins TRBV30 to TRBJ2-1; TRBD1 aligns across 12 bases. The ends lost 1 base at V and 8 bases at J; junction bases unmatched: 6. Germline V gives CDR1 GTSNPN, CDR2 SVGIG (reference sequence). CDR3 length: 15 residues. CDR3 amino acids: CAWSAGTGGMDEQFF. CDR3 DNA (partial): TGTGCCTGGAGTGCGGGGACAGGGGGCATGGATGAG.

Points on this clone: The read halts 3 residues ahead of the CDR3 end, with the missing end drawn from the germline J gene. The V and J genes are TRBV10-3 and TRBJ2-7; TRBD2 is a possible D gene (6 bases). V shed 6 bases and J shed 3 bases, with 15 bases lying between them. The CDR3 has 14 amino acids. Germline loops: CDR1 ENHRY, CDR2 SYGVKD. The sequenced CDR3 bases are TGTGCCATCAGAGGGACCGGGGGAGGCTACGAG. Encoded protein: CAIRGTGGGYE. The complete CDR3 reads CAIRGTGGGYEQYF.

Note on this clone: The read ends 3 residues shy of where the CDR3 ends; the end is completed using the germline J gene. The chain uses TRBV20-1 and TRBJ2-1; 9 positions agree with TRBD2. The CDR3 has 15 residues. CDR1 and CDR2 (germline): DFQATT, SNEGSKA (reference sequence). V lost 6 bases and J lost 6; bases outside the gene matches: 12. The covered CDR3 bases are TGCAGTGCCGGCGATGGGCGGCGGGGGGGCAATGAG. This translates into CSAGDGRRGGNE. From start to end, the CDR3 is CSAGDGRRGGNEQFF.

About this clone itself: Read sequence stops 3 residues before the CDR3 end, and the germline J gene provides the missing end. The rearrangement uses TRBV2 and TRBJ1-5, with 8 bases fitting TRBD1. CDR3 length: 15 amino acids. The V gene's germline CDR1 is SNHLY and CDR2 FYNNEI. The V and J ends lost 6 bases and 3 bases, in that order; junction bases with no gene match: 7. This CDR3 is CASSLQGVNNQPQHF. CDR3 DNA, as far as it was read: TGTGCCAGCAGCCTACAGGGGGTAAACAATCAGCCC.

With regard to this clone: With the read ending 3 residues before the CDR3 end, the germline J gene is used to fill in that end. The genes are TRBV4-1 and TRBJ2-4; D is unresolved. The V end lost 5 bases, the J end lost 8 bases, and 7 bases lay between the germline ends. The CDR3 loop spans 11 amino acids. CDR1 and CDR2 (germline): MGHRA, YSYEKL. CDR3 residues: CASSSRDIQYF. The DNA read from the CDR3 is TGCGCCAGCAGCTCCCGGGACATT.

As concerns this clone: The read stops 3 residues short of the end of the CDR3; the missing end is completed from the germline J gene. The chain joins TRBV5-1 to TRBJ1-4; D gene uncertain. The CDR3 runs 13 residues. Germline V gives CDR1 SGHRS, CDR2 YFSETQ. V lost 4 bases and J 6 bases, leaving 10 bases between the germline ends. CDR3 protein: CASSPEPDEKLFF. Partial CDR3 DNA: TGCGCCAGCAGCCCCGAACCGGATGAAAAA.

About this clone itself: The read is 3 residues too short to cover the CDR3 end, so that end is filled in from the germline J gene. The chain carries TRBV7-2 and TRBJ2-2; 7 bases line up with TRBD2. CDR1 and CDR2 (germline): SGHTA, FQGNSA. Unmatched junction bases numbered 1, after V lost 2 bases and J lost 4 bases. The CDR3 runs to 14 residues. CDR3 DNA (partial): TGTGCCAGCAGCTTAACTAGCGTCACCGGGGAG. Protein product: CASSLTSVTGE. The whole CDR3 is CASSLTSVTGELFF.

A word on this clone: The CDR3 extends 3 residues past the end of the read, so its final part is completed from the germline J gene. The chain is built from TRBV2 and TRBJ2-3; D may be TRBD1 (5 bases). The germline V gene has CDR1 SNHLY and CDR2 FYNNEI. CDR3 length: 11 residues. The CDR3 region is CASRTQETQYF. The sequenced CDR3 bases are TGTGCCAGCAGGACACAGGAGACG.

As concerns this clone: The read comes to an end 3 residues before the CDR3 does, leaving the germline J gene to fill in the end. V is TRBV7-9 and J is TRBJ2-7, with TRBD1 as a possible D gene (6 bases). The germline CDR1 and CDR2 sequences are SEHNR and FQNEAQ (reference sequence). This CDR3 has 12 residues. The ends were cut back, 4 bases at V and 2 bases at J, with 6 bases in the middle. The CDR3 protein is CASSSGAYEQYF. CDR3 DNA, as far as it was read: TGTGCCAGCAGCTCAGGGGCCTACGAG.

As for this clone: The sequenced fragment ends 3 residues before the CDR3 boundary, so the rest is inferred from the germline J gene. The chain links TRBV4-1 to TRBJ2-2; TRBD1 might be the D (6 bases). The V end lost 0 bases, the J end lost 2 bases, and 13 bases lay between the germline ends. There are 17 residues in the CDR3. Germline V gene sequence: CDR1 MGHRA, CDR2 YSYEKL. This CDR3 is CASSQEQGFYNTGELFF. The sequenced CDR3 bases are TGCGCCAGCAGCCAAGAACAGGGTTTTTATAACACCGGGGAG.

A note on this clone: The read ends 3 residues early relative to the CDR3; the germline J gene fills the gap. The rearrangement links TRBV7-9 to TRBJ2-7; no firm D call. Between the trimmed V and J ends, which lost 10 bases and 2 bases, there was a span of 18 bases. Per germline, CDR1 SEHNR and CDR2 FQNEAQ (reference sequence). The CDR3 length is 14 residues. The CDR3: CATAGSGLPYEQYF. The sequenced part of the CDR3 DNA is TGTGCCACCGCCGGATCGGGTCTGCCCTACGAG.

To note about this clone: The sequenced fragment ends 3 residues before the CDR3 boundary, so the rest is inferred from the germline J gene. The chain employs TRBV5-1 and TRBJ1-4, with 9 positions matching TRBD1. Losses at the gene ends were 3 bases for V and 8 bases for J; bases not matched to a gene: 5. The CDR3 contains 14 residues. Germline V gives CDR1 SGHRS, CDR2 YFSETQ. The covered CDR3 bases are TGCGCCAGCAGCTCACAGGGGGCAGGCGAAAAA. Translated: CASSSQGAGEK. The whole CDR3 protein reads CASSSQGAGEKLFF.

Incomplete CDR3 DNA: TGCAGCCACAGGTCCGGAGGTGAAAAA. Protein: CSHRSGGEK. The whole CDR3 region reads CSHRSGGEKLFF. V usage is TRBV29-1 and J usage is TRBJ1-4; weak D call: TRBD1 (5 bases). The read ends 3 residues shy of where the CDR3 ends; the end is completed using the germline J gene. The V and J ends lost 8 bases and 7 bases respectively, with 14 bases between them. The CDR3 totals 12 residues. Per germline, CDR1 SQVTM and CDR2 ANQGSEA.

About this clone: The CDR3 goes on 3 residues after the read ends, and that part is filled in from the germline J gene. J is TRBJ1-2 and V is TRBV5-1; TRBD1 might be the D (6 bases). Germline V gives CDR1 SGHRS, CDR2 YFSETQ. CDR3 length: 13 amino acids. Trimming cost V 2 bases and J 6 bases, with 11 bases left between them. CDR3 protein: CASSLQGPNGYTF. The sequenced part of the CDR3 DNA is TGCGCCAGCAGCTTACAGGGTCCTAATGGC.